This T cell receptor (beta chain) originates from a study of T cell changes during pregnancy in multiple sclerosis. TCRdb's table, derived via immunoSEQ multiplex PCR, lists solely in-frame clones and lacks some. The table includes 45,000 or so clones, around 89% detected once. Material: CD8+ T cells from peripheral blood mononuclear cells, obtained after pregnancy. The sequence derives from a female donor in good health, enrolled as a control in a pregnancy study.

CDR3 nucleotide sequence: TGTGCCAGCAGCTTGAAGGGTTGGTCTAGCCAGCCCCAGCATTTT. Translated: CASSLKGWSSQPQHF. The chain links TRBV5-6 to TRBJ1-5; D not resolved. The germline gives CDR1 SGHDT, CDR2 YYEEEE. The CDR3 length is 15 residues. V was trimmed by 1 base and J by 7 bases, leaving 15 bases between them.